The clone carrying this T cell receptor (beta chain) was seen only a few times. Its specificity is not known. These data originate in a study of beta chain features in type 1 diabetes. Broader study findings: Healthy donors had naive, central memory and Treg TCRB repertoires that appeared less similar than those seen among patients. Moderate yet significant TCRB CDR3 shortening was seen in Type 1 diabetes patients in all four CD4+ subsets.

The V gene lost 5 bases and the J gene lost 1 base, with 12 bases spanning the gap. The CDR3 runs 14 residues. Germline CDR1 and CDR2: MNHEY and SMNVEV (reference sequence). Sequencing targeted expressed TCRB transcripts, as all isolated RNA had been reverse transcribed. Assay: immunoSEQ multiplex PCR; the TCRdb copy retains only in-frame clones and omits some. The table includes some 290,000 clones, around 24% detected once. The clonotype originates from a woman in her thirties with type 1 diabetes. Sequenced material: naive CD4+ T cells from blood. The gene calls are TRBV27 and TRBJ2-7, with a possible D match to TRBD1 (5 bases). The DNA for the CDR3 is TGTGCCAGCAGTGGAAAGGGGATTTCCTACGAGCAGTACTTC. Translated: CASSGKGISYEQYF.